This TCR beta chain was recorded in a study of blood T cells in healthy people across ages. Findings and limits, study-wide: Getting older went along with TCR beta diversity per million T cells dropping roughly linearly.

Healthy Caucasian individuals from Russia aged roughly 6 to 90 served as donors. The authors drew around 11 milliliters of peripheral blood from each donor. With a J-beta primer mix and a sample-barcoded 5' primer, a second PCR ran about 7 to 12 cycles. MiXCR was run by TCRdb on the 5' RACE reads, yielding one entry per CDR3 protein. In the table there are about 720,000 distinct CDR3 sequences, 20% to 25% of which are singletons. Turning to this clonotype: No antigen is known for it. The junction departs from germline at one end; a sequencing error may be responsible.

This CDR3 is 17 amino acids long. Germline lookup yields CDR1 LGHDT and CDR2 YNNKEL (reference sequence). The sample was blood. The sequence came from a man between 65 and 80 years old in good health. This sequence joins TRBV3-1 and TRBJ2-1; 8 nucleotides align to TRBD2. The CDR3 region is CTSREGDTSSSYNEQFF. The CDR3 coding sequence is TGTACCAGCCGGGAGGGGGACACCTCTTCCTCCTACAATGAGCAGTTCTTC.